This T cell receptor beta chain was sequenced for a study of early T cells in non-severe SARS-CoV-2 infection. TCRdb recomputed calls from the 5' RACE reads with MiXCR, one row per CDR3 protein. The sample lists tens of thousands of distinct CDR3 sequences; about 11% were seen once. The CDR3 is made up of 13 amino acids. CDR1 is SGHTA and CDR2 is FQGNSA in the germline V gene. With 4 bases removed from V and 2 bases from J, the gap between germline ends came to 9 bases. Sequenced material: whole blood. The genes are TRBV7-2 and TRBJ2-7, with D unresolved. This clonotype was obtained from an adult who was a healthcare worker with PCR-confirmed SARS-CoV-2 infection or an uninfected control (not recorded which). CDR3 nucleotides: TGTGCCAGCAGCTCCGGACGGACCTACGAGCAGTACTTC. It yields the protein CASSSGRTYEQYF.